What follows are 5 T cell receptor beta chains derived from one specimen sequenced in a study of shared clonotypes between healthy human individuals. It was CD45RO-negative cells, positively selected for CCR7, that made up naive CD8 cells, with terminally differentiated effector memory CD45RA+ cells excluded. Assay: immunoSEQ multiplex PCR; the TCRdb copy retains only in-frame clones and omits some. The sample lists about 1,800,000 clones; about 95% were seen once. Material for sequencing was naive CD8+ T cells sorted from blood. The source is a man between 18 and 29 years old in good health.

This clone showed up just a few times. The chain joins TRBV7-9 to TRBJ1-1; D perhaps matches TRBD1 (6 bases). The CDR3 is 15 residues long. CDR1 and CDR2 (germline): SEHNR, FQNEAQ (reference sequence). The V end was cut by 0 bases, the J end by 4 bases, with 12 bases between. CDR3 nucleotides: TGTGCCAGCAGCTTAGCGAGGGGGGAGGGCACTGAAGCTTTCTTT. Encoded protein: CASSLARGEGTEAFF.

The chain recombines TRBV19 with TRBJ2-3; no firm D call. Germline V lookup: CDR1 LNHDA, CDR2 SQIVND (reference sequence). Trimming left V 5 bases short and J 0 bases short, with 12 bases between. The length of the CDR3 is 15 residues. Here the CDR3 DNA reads TGTGCCAGTAGTTCAAGAATTAGAAGCACAGATACGCAGTATTTT. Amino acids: CASSSRIRSTDTQYF.

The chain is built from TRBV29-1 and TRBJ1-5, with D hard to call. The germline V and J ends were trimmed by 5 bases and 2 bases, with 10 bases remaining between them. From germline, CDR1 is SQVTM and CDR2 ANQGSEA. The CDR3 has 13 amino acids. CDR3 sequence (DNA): TGCAGCGTTCGGACCGAGGGCAATCAGCCCCAGCATTTT. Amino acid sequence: CSVRTEGNQPQHF.

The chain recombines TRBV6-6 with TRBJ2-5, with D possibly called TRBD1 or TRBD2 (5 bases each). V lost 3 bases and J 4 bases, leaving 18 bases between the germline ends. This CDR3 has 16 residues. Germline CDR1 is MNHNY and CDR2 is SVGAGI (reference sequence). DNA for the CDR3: TGTGCCAGCAGTTATCTCCGGGGCCGGGTCGGAGAGACCCAGTACTTC. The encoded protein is CASSYLRGRVGETQYF.

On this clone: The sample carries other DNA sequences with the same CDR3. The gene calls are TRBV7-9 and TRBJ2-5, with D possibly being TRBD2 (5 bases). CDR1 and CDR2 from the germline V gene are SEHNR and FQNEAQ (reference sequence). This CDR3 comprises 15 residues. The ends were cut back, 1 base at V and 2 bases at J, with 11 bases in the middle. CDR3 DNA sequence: TGTGCCAGCAGCTTAGTGCCGGGGAGTCAAGAGACCCAGTACTTC. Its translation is CASSLVPGSQETQYF.